This TCR beta chain came from a study of cytomegalovirus exposure and HLA in healthy donors (dated by TCRdb to the late 2010s). For the study in its entirety: An earlier analysis of some 500 of the donors reported roughly 270 Gb of sequence data and approximately 110 million unique TCR beta sequences from about 179 million T cells. Using immunosequencing, the study profiled T cell repertoires from approximately 700 subjects and related those repertoires to cytomegalovirus serostatus. To study patterns of TCR occurrence, a later analysis re-analyzed previously published TCR beta repertoires from more than 550 donors and added high-resolution HLA genotyping. The study aimed to test whether signatures of past pathogen exposure could be identified by cataloging public T cell receptors. A few DR-DQ haplotypes were handled as single units for association and clustering because linkage in the cohort was strong. All discovery cohort repertoires had been generated using a single sequencing platform. The number of donors typed differed by locus, with roughly 629-640 for A, B, C, DRB1 and DQB1, roughly 520 for DQA1, 606 for DPA1, and around 450 for DPB1. Approximately 310 gigabases of sequencing data and roughly 90 million unique TCR sequences were included in an early release covering under 650 HLA-typed donors. HLA typing included class I and class II loci at four-digit resolution. To decide whether each TCR beta V gene segment behaved as functional or pseudogenic, an earlier analysis of some 600 of the donors relied on high-throughput TCR beta sequencing. Among over 350 genotyped donors of the cohort, an average of about 240,000 unique TCR beta nucleotide sequences were sequenced per donor, around 18% of them non-productive. In a later genetic analysis, genome-wide SNP genotypes for 398 of the 666 donors were used, and that subset was treated as a discovery cohort. Alongside the repertoire data, information on donor age, sex, ethnicity and CMV serostatus was compiled. High-throughput TCR immunosequencing, statistical association of individual TCRs with disease status, and machine learning were combined to predict cytomegalovirus infection status. In the later analysis, no new phenotypic data were used to find candidate immune exposures; instead, reliance was placed on TCR beta sequences and their occurrence across donors. Of the roughly 400 genotyped donors, 65% to 90% fell in the genetic ancestry cluster associated with self-reported Caucasian donors. In addition to the first cohort of approximately 670 subjects, a separate validation cohort of approximately 110 different subjects was used. Summary of the overall study and its limitations: A further reported finding was that TCR beta sequences accurately predicted the HLA-A and HLA-B alleles for most subjects in the first cohort. In a later analysis, the rate of TCR association differed among HLA loci, with DRB1 alleles having the most associated TCRs and HLA-C alleles having the fewest. In a later analysis, several top co-occurrence clusters were reported to appear linked to parvovirus B19, influenza, CMV and Epstein-Barr virus. In a later genetic analysis, fewer N-insertions in productive TCRs were reported among donors in an Asian-associated ancestry cluster than the 666-donor mean. In this cohort, only TCR beta chains were sequenced, and detectable features were limited by the absence of alpha or paired-chain data. A later analysis found that most CMV-associated TCR beta chains appeared HLA-restricted, with HLA associations seemingly driven largely by CMV exposure. Most TCR sequences were observed very rarely across donors, whereas some public TCRs were present in many individuals. Assigning TCR associations to individual alleles was difficult when HLA alleles, especially DR and DQ, strongly co-occurred. The presence/absence analyses assumed that sequencing depth was roughly uniform across donors, and that assumption may not be true. A later genetic analysis associated a missense DCLRE1C variant with V-gene and J-gene trimming of TCR beta chains, and an independent cohort replicated the association. In a later analysis, HLA-associated TCR beta chains were found to be more clonally expanded and to have lower generation probabilities than equally common non-associated chains. The classifier was reported to diagnose cytomegalovirus status with high specificity and sensitivity in both the original cohort and the validation cohort. Because counts were too low, more than 15 rarely observed V segments, including chromosome 9 orphons, were left out of the earlier analysis of 587 of the donors. Because HLA typing was missing for some donors at each locus, association tests included only the typed subset. In vitro tests confirmed that three of the cytomegalovirus-associated TCR beta chains recognize cytomegalovirus antigens. The 87-base-pair reads could not distinguish some IMGT-functional V segments, including TRBV6-2 and TRBV6-3, so those segments were excluded. The authors suggested that the approach could potentially be extended to other disease states and immunological phenotypes. Specific HLA alleles were associated with 15,000 to 20,000 TCR beta sequences at a false discovery rate of 0.05 in a later analysis. Linkage disequilibrium might explain the correlated functional status among segregating V segments, but an unknown experimental factor could not be excluded. A group of highly shared sequence variants was considered likely to be a technical artifact of the sequencing pipeline. Broadly in line with IMGT annotations, most TCR beta V segments showed up in productive rearrangements about 87% or about 30% of the time in an earlier analysis of approximately 640 of the donors. For the cohort, immune exposure information was limited to CMV serostatus. The study listed around 160 TCR beta chains as associated with cytomegalovirus.

The library was produced with the immunoSEQ multiplex PCR assay. For the multiplex PCR, a mixture combining 60 forward primers for TCR Vbeta segments and 13 reverse primers for TCR Jbeta segments was used. Amplification of the CDR3 region of rearranged TCR beta genes was performed with a multiplex PCR assay on genomic DNA. The amplified TCR beta libraries were sequenced on the Illumina HiSeq System as 87-base-pair reads. In the paper's pipeline: In a later analysis, some 80 million unique TCR beta chains were counted across the approximately 670 repertoires, and roughly 11 million of these chains were shared by at least two donors. Raw reads were error-corrected and collapsed into unique sequences by a nearest-neighbor algorithm in which closely related sequences were merged to remove PCR and sequencing errors. Alignment of CDR3 sequences to IMGT reference sequences was used to assign V, D and J gene segments. Each retained sequence needed at least a six-nucleotide match to both a V gene segment and a J gene segment. Rearrangements were called productive when the CDR3 lacked stop codons and stayed in frame with V and J; all others were non-productive. CDR3 was defined by IMGT convention, running from the second conserved V-encoded cysteine to the conserved J-encoded phenylalanine. The earlier analysis of roughly 590 of the donors excluded sequences that lacked an unambiguous match to a single V gene segment. In an earlier analysis of some 590 of the donors, V segments were called functional above 56.7% productive rearrangements and were called segregating when the between-donor standard deviation exceeded 5%. A statistical classification framework was built for diagnosing cytomegalovirus status from the catalog of TCR beta chain sequences. In a later analysis, V and J genes were assigned by comparing TCR nucleotide sequences against IMGT/GENE-DB human TR gene sequences. A later analysis assigned CDR3 sequences and most-parsimonious VDJ recombination scenarios with the TCRdist pipeline. In a later analysis, each TCR beta chain was defined by its CDR3 amino acid sequence together with its V-gene family, and reads lacking a unique V-gene family were excluded. A later analysis removed 500 to 600 highly shared, low-generation-probability nucleotide sequences to deal with suspected cross-contamination and a sequencing artifact. For each public chain, a later analysis derived a clonal expansion index from normalized ranks of inferred template counts within each repertoire. In a later analysis, generation probabilities were computed using a VDJ recombination model fitted to out-of-frame rearrangements, and the results were checked against IGoR. Hypergeometric tests were used in a later analysis to score TCR-TCR, TCR-HLA and TCR-CMV co-occurrence, with a repertoire-size bias correction applied to the TCR pairs. In a later analysis, false discovery rates were estimated by permuting HLA or CMV assignments 20 times. In a later analysis, co-occurring TCRs were grouped using DBSCAN, with TCRdist sequence similarity added in when clustering inside HLA-allele-positive subsets. For co-occurrence clustering, repertoires with fewer than 30,000 or more than 120,000 public chains were excluded, along with roughly 5 repertoires with anomalous nucleotide sharing. In its TCRdb copy, this immuneACCESS table keeps in-frame sequences only and misses some clones. Where compared with another copy, unresolved V genes explain less than half of these, and the others have no known cause. The DNA was the basis for D and trimming; V, J and clone size are from that table. For this sample the table gives some 200,000 clones, of which roughly 80% were detected only once. The ten biggest clones cover roughly 6% of the sample.

A remark on this clone: Its recognized antigen is unknown. The input lacks base qualities; no much larger clone sits a single base away.

The cysteine opens and the phenylalanine closes a CDR3 of 12 amino acids. Solely the CDR3 DNA is kept, with 36 bases framed from the first base. For CDR1 and CDR2, the germline V gene lists MDHEN and SYDVKM. V lost 4 bases and J lost 12 bases; the stretch between them is 16 bases long. The cohort comprised several hundred healthy bone marrow donors. At the time of sampling, all cohort members were nominally healthy, though unrecorded immune exposures were likely present. The donor tested CMV seropositive and was one of the 289 seropositive cohort members. Every donor gave a peripheral blood sample, and the peripheral blood mononuclear cells from that sample were used for TCR beta sequencing. The Qiagen DNeasy Blood Extraction Kit was used to extract genomic DNA from the blood cell samples.

The sequence joins TRBV28 to TRBJ2-7, with TRBD1 as a weak D call on 6 bases. The sequencing sample was made of PBMCs. The receptor was isolated from a man between 40 and 49 years old in good health and CMV-seropositive. The CDR3: CASSSNPGVPYF. DNA sequence: TGTGCCAGCAGTTCGAATCCAGGGGTCCCGTACTTC.